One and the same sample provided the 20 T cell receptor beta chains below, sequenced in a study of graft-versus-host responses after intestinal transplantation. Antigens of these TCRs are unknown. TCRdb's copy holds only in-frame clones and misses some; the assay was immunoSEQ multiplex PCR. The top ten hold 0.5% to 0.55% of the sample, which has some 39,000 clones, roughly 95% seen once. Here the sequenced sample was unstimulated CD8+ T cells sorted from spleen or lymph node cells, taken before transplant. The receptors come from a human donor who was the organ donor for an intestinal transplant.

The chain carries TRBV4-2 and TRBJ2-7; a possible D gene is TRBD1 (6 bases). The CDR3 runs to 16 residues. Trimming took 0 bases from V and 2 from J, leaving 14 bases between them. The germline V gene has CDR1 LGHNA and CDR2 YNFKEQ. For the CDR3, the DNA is TGTGCCAGCAGCCAAGATGTGGGGGCTGGGGCCTACGAGCAGTACTTC. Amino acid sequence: CASSQDVGAGAYEQYF.

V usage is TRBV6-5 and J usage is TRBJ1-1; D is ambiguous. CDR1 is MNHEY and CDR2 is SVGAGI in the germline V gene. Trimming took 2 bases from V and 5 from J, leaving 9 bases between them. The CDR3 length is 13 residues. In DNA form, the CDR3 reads TGTGCCAGCAGTTACAAACAGCCTACTGAAGCTTTCTTT. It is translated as CASSYKQPTEAFF.

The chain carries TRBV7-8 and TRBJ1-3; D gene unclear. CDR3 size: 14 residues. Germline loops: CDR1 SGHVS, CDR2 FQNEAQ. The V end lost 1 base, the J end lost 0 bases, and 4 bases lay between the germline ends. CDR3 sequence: CASSLGSSGNTIYF. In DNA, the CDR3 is TGTGCCAGCAGCTTAGGAAGCTCTGGAAACACCATATATTTT.

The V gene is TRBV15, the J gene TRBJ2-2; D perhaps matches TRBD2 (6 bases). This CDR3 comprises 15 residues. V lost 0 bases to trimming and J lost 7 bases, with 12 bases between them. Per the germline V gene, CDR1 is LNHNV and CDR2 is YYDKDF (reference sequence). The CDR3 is CATSRDGGLDGELFF. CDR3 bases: TGTGCCACCAGCAGAGATGGAGGGTTGGACGGGGAGCTGTTTTTT.

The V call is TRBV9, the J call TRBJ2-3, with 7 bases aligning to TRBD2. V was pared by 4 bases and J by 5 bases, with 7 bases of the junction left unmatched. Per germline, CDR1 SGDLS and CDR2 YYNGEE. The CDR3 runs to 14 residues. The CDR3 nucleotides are TGTGCCAGCAGCCCCTGGGGGGGTGAAGATACGCAGTATTTT. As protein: CASSPWGGEDTQYF.

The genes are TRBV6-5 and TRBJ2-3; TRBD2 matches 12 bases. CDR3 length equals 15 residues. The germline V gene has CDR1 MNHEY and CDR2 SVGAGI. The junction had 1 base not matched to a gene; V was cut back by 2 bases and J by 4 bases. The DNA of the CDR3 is TGTGCCAGCAGTTACACTAGCGGGGGGCCAGATACGCAGTATTTT. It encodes CASSYTSGGPDTQYF.

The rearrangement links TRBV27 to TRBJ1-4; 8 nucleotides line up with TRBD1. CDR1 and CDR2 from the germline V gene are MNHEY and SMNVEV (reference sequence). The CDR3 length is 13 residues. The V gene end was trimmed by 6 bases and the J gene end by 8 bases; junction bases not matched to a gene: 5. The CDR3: CASSTGGLEKLFF. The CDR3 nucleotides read TGTGCCAGCAGCACAGGGGGATTAGAAAAACTGTTTTTT.

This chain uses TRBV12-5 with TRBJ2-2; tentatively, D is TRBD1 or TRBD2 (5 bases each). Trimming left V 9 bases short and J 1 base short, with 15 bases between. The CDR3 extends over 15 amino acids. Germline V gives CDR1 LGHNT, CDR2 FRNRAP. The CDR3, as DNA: TGTGCTAGCGGAGAGGGGCCGCTGAACACCGGGGAGCTGTTTTTT. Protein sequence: CASGEGPLNTGELFF.

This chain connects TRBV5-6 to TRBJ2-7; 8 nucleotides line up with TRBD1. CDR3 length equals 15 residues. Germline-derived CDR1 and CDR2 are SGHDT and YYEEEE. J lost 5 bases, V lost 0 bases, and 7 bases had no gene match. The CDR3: CASSLATGVNNEQYF. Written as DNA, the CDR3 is TGTGCCAGCAGCTTGGCGACAGGGGTCAACAACGAGCAGTACTTC.

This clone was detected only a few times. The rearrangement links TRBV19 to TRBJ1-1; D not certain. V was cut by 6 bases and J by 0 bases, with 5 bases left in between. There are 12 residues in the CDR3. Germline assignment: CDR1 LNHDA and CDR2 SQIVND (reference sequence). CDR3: CASSQMNTEAFF. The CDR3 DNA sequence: TGTGCCAGTAGCCAGATGAACACTGAAGCTTTCTTT.

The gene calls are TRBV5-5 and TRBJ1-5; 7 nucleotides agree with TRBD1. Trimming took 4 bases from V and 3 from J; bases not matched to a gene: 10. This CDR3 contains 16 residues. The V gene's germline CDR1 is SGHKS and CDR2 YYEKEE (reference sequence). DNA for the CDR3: TGTGCCAGCAGCCCCGCCGCGACAGGGCTCAATCAGCCCCAGCATTTT. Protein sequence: CASSPAATGLNQPQHF. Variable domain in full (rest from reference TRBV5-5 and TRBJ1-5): DAGVTQSPTHLIKTRGQQVTLRCSPISGHKSVSWYQQVLGQGPQFIFQYYEKEERGRGNFPDRFSARQFPNYSSELNVNALLLGDSALYLCASSPAATGLNQPQHFGDGTRLSIL.

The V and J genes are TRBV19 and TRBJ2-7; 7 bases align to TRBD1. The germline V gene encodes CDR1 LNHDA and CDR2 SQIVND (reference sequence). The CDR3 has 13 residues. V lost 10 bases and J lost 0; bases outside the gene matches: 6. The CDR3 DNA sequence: TGTGCCACCAGGGGGAGAAGCTCCTACGAGCAGTACTTC. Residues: CATRGRSSYEQYF.

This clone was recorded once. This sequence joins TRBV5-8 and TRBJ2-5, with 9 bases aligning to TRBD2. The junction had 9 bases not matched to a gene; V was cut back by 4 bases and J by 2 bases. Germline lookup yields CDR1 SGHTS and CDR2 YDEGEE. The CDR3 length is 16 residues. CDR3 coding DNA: TGTGCCAGCAGCCGCGCGCGGGGGGGGCTTCAAGAGACCCAGTACTTC. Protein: CASSRARGGLQETQYF. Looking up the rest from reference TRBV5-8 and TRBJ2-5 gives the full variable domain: EAGVTQSPTHLIKTRGQQATLRCSPISGHTSVYWYQQALGLGLQFLLWYDEGEERNRGNFPPRFSGRQFPNYSSELNVNALELEDSALYLCASSRARGGLQETQYFGPGTRLLVL.

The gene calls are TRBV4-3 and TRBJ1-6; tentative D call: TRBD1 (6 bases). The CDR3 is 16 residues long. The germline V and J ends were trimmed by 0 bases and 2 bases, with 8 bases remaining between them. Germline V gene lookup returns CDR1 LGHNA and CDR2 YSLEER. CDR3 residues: CASSQEAGAYNSPLHF. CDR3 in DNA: TGCGCCAGCAGCCAAGAGGCAGGGGCCTATAATTCACCCCTCCACTTT.

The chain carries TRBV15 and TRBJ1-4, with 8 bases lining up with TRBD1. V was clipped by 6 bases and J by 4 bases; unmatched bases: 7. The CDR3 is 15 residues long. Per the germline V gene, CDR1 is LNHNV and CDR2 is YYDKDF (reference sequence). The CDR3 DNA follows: TGTGCCACCAGTCGCGCCAGGGGGCTTAATGAAAAACTGTTTTTT. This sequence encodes CATSRARGLNEKLFF.

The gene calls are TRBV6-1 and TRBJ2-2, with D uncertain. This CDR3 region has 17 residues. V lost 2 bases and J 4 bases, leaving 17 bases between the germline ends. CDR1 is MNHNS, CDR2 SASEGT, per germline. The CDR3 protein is CASSEWVTLTATGELFF. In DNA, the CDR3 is TGTGCCAGCAGTGAATGGGTAACGCTTACGGCCACCGGGGAGCTGTTTTTT.

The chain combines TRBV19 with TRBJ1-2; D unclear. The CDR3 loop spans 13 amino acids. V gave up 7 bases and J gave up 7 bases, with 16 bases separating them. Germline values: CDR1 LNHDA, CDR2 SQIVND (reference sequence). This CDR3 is CASTPVRAGGYTF. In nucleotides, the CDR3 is TGTGCCAGTACCCCTGTGAGGGCAGGTGGCTACACCTTC.

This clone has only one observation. For the CDR3, the DNA is TGTGCCAGCAGCGTAACCGGGTGGGGTGAAAAACTGTTTTTT. Amino acids: CASSVTGWGEKLFF. This chain joins TRBV9 and TRBJ1-4; D call uncertain. The V gene lost 1 base and the J gene lost 7 bases, with 11 bases spanning the gap. The length of the CDR3 is 14 residues. Germline V lookup: CDR1 SGDLS, CDR2 YYNGEE. Supplemented by reference TRBV9 and TRBJ1-4, the full variable domain reads DSGVTQTPKHLITATGQRVTLRCSPRSGDLSVYWYQQSLDQGLQFLIQYYNGEERAKGNILERFSAQQFPDLHSELNLSSLELGDSALYFCASSVTGWGEKLFFGSGTQLSVL.

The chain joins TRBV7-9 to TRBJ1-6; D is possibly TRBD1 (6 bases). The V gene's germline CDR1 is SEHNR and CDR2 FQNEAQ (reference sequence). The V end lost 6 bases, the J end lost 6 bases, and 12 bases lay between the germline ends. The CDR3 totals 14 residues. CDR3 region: CASSPGVGNSPLHF. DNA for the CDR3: TGTGCCAGCAGTCCAGGGGTTGGTAATTCACCCCTCCACTTT.

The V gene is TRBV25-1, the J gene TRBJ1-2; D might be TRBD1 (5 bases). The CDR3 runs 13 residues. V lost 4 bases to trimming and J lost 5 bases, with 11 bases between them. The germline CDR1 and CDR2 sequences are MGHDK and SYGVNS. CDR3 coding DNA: TGTGCCAGCAGTGGGGGGGTGCTATATGGCTACACCTTC. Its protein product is CASSGGVLYGYTF.